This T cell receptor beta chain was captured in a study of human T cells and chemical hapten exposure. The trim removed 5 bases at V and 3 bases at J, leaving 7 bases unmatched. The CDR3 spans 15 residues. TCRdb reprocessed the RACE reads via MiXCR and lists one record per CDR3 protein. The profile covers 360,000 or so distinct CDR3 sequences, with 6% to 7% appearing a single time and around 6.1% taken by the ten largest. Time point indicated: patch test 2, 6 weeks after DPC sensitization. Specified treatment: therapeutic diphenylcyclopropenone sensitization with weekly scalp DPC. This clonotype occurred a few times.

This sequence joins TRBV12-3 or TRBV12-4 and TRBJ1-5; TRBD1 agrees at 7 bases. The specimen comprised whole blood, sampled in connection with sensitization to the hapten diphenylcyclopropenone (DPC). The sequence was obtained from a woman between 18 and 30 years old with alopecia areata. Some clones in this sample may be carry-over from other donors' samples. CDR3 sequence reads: CASSVTGAPNQPQHF. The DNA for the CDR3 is TGTGCCAGCAGTGTAACAGGGGCTCCCAATCAGCCCCAGCATTTT.